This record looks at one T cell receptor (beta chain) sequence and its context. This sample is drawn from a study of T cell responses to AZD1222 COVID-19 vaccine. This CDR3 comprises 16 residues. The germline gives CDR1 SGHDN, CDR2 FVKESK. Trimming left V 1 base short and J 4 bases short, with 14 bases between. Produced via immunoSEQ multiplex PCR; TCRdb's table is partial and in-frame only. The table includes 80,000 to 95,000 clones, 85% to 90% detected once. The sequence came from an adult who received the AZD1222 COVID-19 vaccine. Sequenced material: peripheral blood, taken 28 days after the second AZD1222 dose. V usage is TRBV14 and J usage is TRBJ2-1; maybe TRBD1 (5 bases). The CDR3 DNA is TGTGCCAGCAGCCAAGTGGGCAGGGAATGGTACAATGAGCAGTTCTTC. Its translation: CASSQVGREWYNEQFF.